The clone carrying this TCR beta chain has a single count. The method was immunoSEQ multiplex PCR; TCRdb's version includes in-frame clones alone and lacks a portion of them. This table has roughly 70,000 clones, around 85% appearing once. This specimen comes from a study of blood T cell repertoires in COVID-19. On the study more broadly: The analysed material was cDNA or gDNA that came from T cells, B-cell-depleted T cells, or PBMCs.

Unmatched junction bases numbered 7, after V lost 4 bases and J lost 4 bases. Per germline, CDR1 SGHRS and CDR2 YFSETQ. The CDR3 extends over 14 amino acids. Sequenced: peripheral blood. The V and J genes are TRBV5-1 and TRBJ2-5, with 7 bases identical to TRBD1. The source of this sequence is a woman of 80 years or more with acute or convalescent COVID-19. The CDR3: CASSLQGDRETQYF. As DNA, the CDR3 is TGCGCCAGCAGCCTCCAGGGGGATCGAGAGACCCAGTACTTC.